These 13 T cell receptor beta chains were sequenced from one sample in a study of tumor-infiltrating lymphocytes in oesophageal squamous cell carcinoma. Each CDR3 protein is one row after TCRdb ran MiXCR on the PCR reads. Here the sample spans roughly 21,000 distinct CDR3 sequences, less than 45% being singletons. Sequencing used esophageal tumor tissue. All receptors come from a male donor with esophageal squamous cell carcinoma.

As to this clonotype: The conserved phenylalanine or tryptophan is not found at the CDR3 terminus, so this likely reflects a read error. The DNA is left out, because the CDR3 cannot be placed on it with certainty; the CDR3 is given as TCRdb lists it. CDR3: CASSTYRGQTNYGYTFGS. The V and J genes are TRBV7-2 and TRBJ2-7; the D call of TRBD1 is as the table states it, not checked on the DNA. With termini counted, the CDR3 has 18 amino acids. Germline V gives CDR1 SGHTA, CDR2 FQGNSA.

This clonotype was observed at least ten times. V usage is TRBV7-2 and J usage is TRBJ1-1; 7 bases fit TRBD1. In germline, CDR1 is SGHTA, CDR2 FQGNSA. With 4 bases clipped from V and 0 bases from J, the junction kept 2 bases outside the gene matches. The CDR3 consists of 14 residues. The CDR3: CASSWTGMNTEAFF. The CDR3 DNA is TGTGCCAGCAGCTGGACAGGAATGAACACTGAAGCTTTCTTT.

This clonotype occurred a few times. V usage is TRBV12-3 or TRBV12-4 and J usage is TRBJ2-5; 10 bases are a match to TRBD2. The closer fit of TRBJ2-1 to the DNA end suggests the J call may be wrong. There are 15 residues in the CDR3. The CDR3 coding sequence is TGTGCCAGCAGTTTACAAGCGGGAGGGCCGTATGAGCAGTTCTTC. Its translation: CASSLQAGGPYEQFF.

The V call is TRBV7-2, the J call TRBJ2-3; D gene uncertain. Germline V lookup: CDR1 SGHTA, CDR2 FQGNSA. The V end was cut by 1 base, the J end by 2 bases, with 10 bases between. This CDR3 comprises 15 residues. CDR3 DNA: TGTGCCAGCAGCTTAGTGGTAGGCCCCACAGATACGCAGTATTTT. It is translated as CASSLVVGPTDTQYF.

The chain carries TRBV5-1 and TRBJ2-3; TRBD2 agrees at 8 bases. After removal of 4 bases from V and 3 bases from J, the junction contained 4 bases not matched to a gene. There are 14 residues in the CDR3. Germline CDR1 reads SGHRS; CDR2 reads YFSETQ. The CDR3 DNA follows: TGCGCCAGCAGCGAGCGGGGGAATACAGATACGCAGTATTTT. Protein sequence: CASSERGNTDTQYF.

The chain carries TRBV6-9 and TRBJ2-5; TRBD1 matches 8 bases. The CDR3 totals 16 residues. J gave up 11 bases and V 3 bases, and 17 bases lay outside the gene matches. Germline-derived CDR1 and CDR2 are MNHGY and SVAAGI. The chain's CDR3 is CASSYYGQGAYNEQYF. In nucleotides, the CDR3 is TGTGCCAGCAGTTACTATGGTCAGGGGGCCTACAATGAGCAGTACTTC.

The chain recombines TRBV27 with TRBJ1-1; 14 bases are a match to TRBD2. The DNA matches TRBJ2-1 better at its end, which makes the J call doubtful. Germline loops: CDR1 MNHEY, CDR2 SMNVEV (reference sequence). CDR3 length: 15 amino acids. This CDR3 reads CASSAGTSGSNEQFF. CDR3 DNA: TGTGCCAGCAGTGCCGGGACTAGCGGGAGCAATGAGCAGTTCTTC.

V is TRBV7-2 and J is TRBJ2-5; D possibly uses TRBD1 or TRBD2 (5 bases each). There are 13 residues in the CDR3. V gave up 3 bases and J gave up 5 bases, with 10 bases separating them. Germline assignment: CDR1 SGHTA and CDR2 FQGNSA. CDR3: CASSFTGRETQYF. For the CDR3, the DNA is TGTGCCAGCAGCTTCACGGGACGTGAGACCCAGTACTTC. Looking up the rest from reference TRBV7-2 and TRBJ2-5 gives the full variable domain: GAGVSQSPSNKVTEKGKDVELRCDPISGHTALYWYRQSLGQGLEFLIYFQGNSAPDKSGLPSDRFSAERTGGSVSTLTIQRTQQEDSAVYLCASSFTGRETQYFGPGTRLLVL.

This clonotype has a count of ten or more. The rearrangement uses TRBV28 and TRBJ2-7; 9 bases agree with TRBD2. CDR3 length equals 16 residues. The germline CDR1 and CDR2 sequences are MDHEN and SYDVKM. V trimming: 6 bases; J trimming: 3 bases; junction bases outside the gene matches: 12. CDR3 in amino acids: CASSPPGRGGYYEQYF. The CDR3 DNA reads TGTGCCAGCAGCCCCCCCGGGCGGGGGGGATACTACGAGCAGTACTTC.

Concerning this clonotype: Just one base apart from a much larger clone, this may be a read error. The rearrangement uses TRBV6-6 and TRBJ2-5; D unclear. The V gene's germline CDR1 is MNHNY and CDR2 SVGAGI (reference sequence). Between the trimmed V and J ends, which lost 1 base and 11 bases, there was a span of 14 bases. CDR3 size: 13 residues. The CDR3 coding sequence is TGTGCCAGCAGTTACTACGCGGAACAAGAGCAGTACTTC. It encodes CASSYYAEQEQYF.

The genes are TRBV28 and TRBJ1-5; TRBD1 aligns across 7 bases. The CDR3 is 14 amino acids. Trimming removed 9 bases from V and 4 bases from J; junction bases left unmatched: 9. Per the germline V gene, CDR1 is MDHEN and CDR2 is SYDVKM. CDR3 sequence reads: CASDKTGPNQPQHF. The CDR3 DNA reads as TGTGCCAGTGATAAGACAGGGCCGAATCAGCCCCAGCATTTT.

This chain uses TRBV2 with TRBJ2-5; D is unresolved. The end of the DNA aligns better with TRBJ2-7, so the J call may be wrong. CDR3 length equals 12 residues. Germline loops: CDR1 SNHLY, CDR2 FYNNEI. The CDR3 region is CASSEKSYEQYF. In nucleotides, the CDR3 is TGTGCCAGCAGTGAAAAGAGTTACGAGCAGTACTTC.

This clonotype was counted only a few times. Likely a read error: the CDR3 ends without its conserved phenylalanine or tryptophan. It is unclear where the CDR3 begins or ends on the DNA, so no DNA is shown, and the CDR3 is as TCRdb lists it. This chain uses TRBV24-1 with TRBJ2-4; the table's D call TRBD1 went unverified against the DNA. Germline V gives CDR1 KGHDR, CDR2 SFDVKD. The CDR3 is 8 amino acids long, termini counted. The CDR3 spells CATSDPGQ.